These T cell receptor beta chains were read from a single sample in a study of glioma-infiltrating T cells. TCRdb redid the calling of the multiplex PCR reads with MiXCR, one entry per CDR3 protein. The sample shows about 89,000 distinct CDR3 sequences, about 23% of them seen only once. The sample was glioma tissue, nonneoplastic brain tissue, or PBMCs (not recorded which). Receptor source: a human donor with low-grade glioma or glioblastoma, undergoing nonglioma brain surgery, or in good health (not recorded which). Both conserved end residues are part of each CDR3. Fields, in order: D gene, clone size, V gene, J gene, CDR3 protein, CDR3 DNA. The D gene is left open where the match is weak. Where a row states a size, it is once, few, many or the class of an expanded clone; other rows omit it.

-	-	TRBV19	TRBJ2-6	CASSIGGSGANVLTF	TGTGCCAGTAGTATAGGGGGGTCTGGGGCCAACGTCCTGACTTTC
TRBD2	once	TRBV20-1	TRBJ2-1	CSVPISGRGNEQFF	TGCAGTGTCCCCATTAGCGGGAGGGGTAATGAGCAGTTCTTC
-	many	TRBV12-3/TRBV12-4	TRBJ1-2	CASSLGQTNGYTF	TGTGCCAGCAGTTTAGGGCAGACTAATGGCTACACCTTC
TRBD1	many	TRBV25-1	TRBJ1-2	CASSLTGTGARNYGYTF	TGTGCCAGCAGCCTGACCGGGACAGGTGCCCGGAACTATGGCTACACCTTC
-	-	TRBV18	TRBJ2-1	CASSLYNLADNEQFF	TGTGCCAGCTCCCTTTATAATTTAGCCGACAATGAGCAGTTCTTC
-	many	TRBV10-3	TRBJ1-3	CAISDLGNTIYF	TGTGCCATCAGTGATCTAGGAAACACCATATATTTT
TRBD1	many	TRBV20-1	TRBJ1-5	CSAIRQGGYSNQPQHF	TGCAGTGCTATTAGACAGGGGGGTTATAGCAATCAGCCCCAGCATTTT
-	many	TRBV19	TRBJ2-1	CASSTGNYNEQFF	TGTGCCAGTAGTACAGGGAACTACAATGAGCAGTTCTTC
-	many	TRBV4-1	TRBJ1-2	CASSQVPIREHGYTF	TGCGCCAGCAGCCAAGTTCCGATCAGGGAACATGGCTACACCTTC
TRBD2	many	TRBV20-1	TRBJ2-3	CSAQALGGDTDTQYF	TGCAGTGCCCAAGCGTTGGGGGGGGACACAGATACGCAGTATTTT
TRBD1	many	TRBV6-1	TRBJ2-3	CASRPDRASTDTQYF	TGTGCCAGCAGACCGGACAGGGCGAGCACAGATACGCAGTATTTT
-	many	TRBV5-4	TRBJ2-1	CASSLDGSAYNEQFF	TGTGCCAGCAGCTTGGACGGGAGTGCGTACAATGAGCAGTTCTTC
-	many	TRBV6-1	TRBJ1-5	CASRGQSNQPQHF	TGTGCCAGCAGGGGGCAGAGCAATCAGCCCCAGCATTTT
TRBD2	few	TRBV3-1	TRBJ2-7	CASSRGTSGRPYEQYF	TGTGCCAGCAGCCGCGGGACTAGCGGACGCCCCTACGAGCAGTACTTC
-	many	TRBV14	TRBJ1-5	CASSRQEGRIQPQHF	TGTGCCAGCAGTCGCCAAGAAGGGCGGATTCAGCCCCAGCATTTT
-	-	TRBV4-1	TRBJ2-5	CASSQAGSKETQYF	TGCGCCAGCAGCCAAGCCGGGAGTAAAGAGACCCAGTACTTC
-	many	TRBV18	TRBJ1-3	CASSREPQIRSGNTIYF	TGTGCCAGCTCACGAGAGCCCCAGATCCGCTCTGGAAACACCATATATTTT
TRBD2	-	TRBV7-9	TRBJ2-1	CASSTGTSGSNEQFF	TGTGCCAGCAGCACCGGGACTAGCGGGAGTAATGAGCAGTTCTTC
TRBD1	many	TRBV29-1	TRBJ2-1	CSGRTGGYNEQFF	TGCAGCGGACGGACAGGCGGGTACAATGAGCAGTTCTTC
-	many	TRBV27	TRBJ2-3	CASSPLALVGSDTQYF	TGTGCCAGCAGCCCTCTCGCCTTAGTGGGCAGTGATACGCAGTATTTT
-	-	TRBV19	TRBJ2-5	CASSIRGGVGETQYF	TGTGCCAGTAGTATAAGAGGGGGAGTCGGAGAGACCCAGTACTTC
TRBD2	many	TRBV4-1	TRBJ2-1	CASSLTGLAGGDEQFF	TGCGCCAGCAGCCTAACGGGACTAGCGGGAGGCGATGAGCAGTTCTTC
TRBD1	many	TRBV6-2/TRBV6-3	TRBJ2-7	CASDNGTGGSYEQYF	TGTGCCAGCGATAATGGGACAGGGGGCTCCTACGAGCAGTACTTC
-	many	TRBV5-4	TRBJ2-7	CASSLERNSNEQYF	TGTGCCAGCAGCTTGGAGAGAAACTCGAACGAGCAGTACTTC
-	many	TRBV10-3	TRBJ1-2	CAISESESYYGYTF	TGTGCCATCAGTGAGTCGGAGTCCTACTATGGCTACACCTTC
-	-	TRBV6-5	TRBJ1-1	CASSTDRLNTEAFF	TGTGCCAGCAGTACCGACAGACTGAACACTGAAGCTTTCTTT
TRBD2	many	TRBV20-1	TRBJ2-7	CSARPSGGAYEQYF	TGCAGTGCTAGACCTAGCGGGGGAGCCTACGAGCAGTACTTC
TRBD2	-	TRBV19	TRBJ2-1	CASSILAGLTYNEQFF	TGTGCCAGTAGTATCCTAGCGGGACTTACCTACAATGAGCAGTTCTTC
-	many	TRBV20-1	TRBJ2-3	CSARTTLGGGSDTQYF	TGCAGTGCTAGAACTACCCTTGGGGGTGGCTCAGATACGCAGTATTTT
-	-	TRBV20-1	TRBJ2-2	CSARVLPNTGELFF	TGCAGTGCTAGGGTGCTACCTAACACCGGAGAGCTGTTTTTT
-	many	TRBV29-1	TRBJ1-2	CSVLPGSTYYGYTF	TGCAGCGTTCTACCAGGGAGTACTTACTATGGCTACACCTTC
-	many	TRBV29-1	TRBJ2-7	CSVGVGEQYF	TGCAGCGTCGGTGTGGGCGAGCAGTACTTC
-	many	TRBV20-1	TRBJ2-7	CSARGRRNEQYF	TGCAGTGCTAGAGGGCGGAGGAACGAGCAGTACTTC
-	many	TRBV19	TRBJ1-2	CASSTVYKNYGYTF	TGTGCCAGTAGTACCGTATACAAAAACTATGGCTACACCTTC
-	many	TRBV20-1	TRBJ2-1	CSARGSWHNEQFF	TGCAGTGCTAGAGGTAGCTGGCACAATGAGCAGTTCTTC
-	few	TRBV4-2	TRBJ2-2	CASSQDEARGELFF	TGTGCCAGCAGCCAAGATGAAGCGCGCGGGGAGCTGTTTTTT
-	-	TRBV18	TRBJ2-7	CASSPYDSGEQYF	TGTGCCAGCTCACCCTACGACAGTGGCGAGCAGTACTTC
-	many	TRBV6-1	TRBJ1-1	CASRETRNTEAFF	TGTGCCAGCAGGGAGACGCGGAACACTGAAGCTTTCTTT
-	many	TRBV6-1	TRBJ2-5	CASSEDVGGETQYF	TGTGCCAGCAGTGAAGATGTTGGCGGAGAGACCCAGTACTTC
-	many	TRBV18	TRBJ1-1	CASSPYRGGGWTEAFF	TGTGCCAGCTCACCCTACCGAGGGGGGGGATGGACTGAAGCTTTCTTT
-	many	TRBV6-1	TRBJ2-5	CASRTGADQYQETQYF	TGTGCCAGCAGGACAGGAGCGGACCAGTACCAAGAGACCCAGTACTTC
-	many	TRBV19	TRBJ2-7	CASSMLGTSYEQYF	TGTGCCAGTAGTATGCTGGGGACTTCTTACGAGCAGTACTTC
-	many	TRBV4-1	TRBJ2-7	CASSQDLPQRNEQYF	TGCGCCAGCAGCCAAGATCTGCCTCAGAGGAACGAGCAGTACTTC